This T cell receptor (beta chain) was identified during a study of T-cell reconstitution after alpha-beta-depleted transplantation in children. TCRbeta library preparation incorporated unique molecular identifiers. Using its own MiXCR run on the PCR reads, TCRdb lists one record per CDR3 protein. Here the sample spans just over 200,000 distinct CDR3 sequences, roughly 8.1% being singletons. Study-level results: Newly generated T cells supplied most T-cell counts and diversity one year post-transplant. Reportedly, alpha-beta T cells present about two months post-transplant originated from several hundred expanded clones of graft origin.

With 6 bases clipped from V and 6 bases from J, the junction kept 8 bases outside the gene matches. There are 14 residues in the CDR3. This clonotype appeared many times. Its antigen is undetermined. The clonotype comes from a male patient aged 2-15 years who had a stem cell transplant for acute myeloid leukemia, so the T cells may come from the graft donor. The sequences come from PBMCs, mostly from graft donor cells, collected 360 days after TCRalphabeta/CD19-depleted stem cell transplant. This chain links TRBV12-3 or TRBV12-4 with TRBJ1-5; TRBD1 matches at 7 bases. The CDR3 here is CASSLRQGSQPQHF. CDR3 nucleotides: TGTGCCAGCAGCCTAAGACAGGGAAGTCAGCCCCAGCATTTT.